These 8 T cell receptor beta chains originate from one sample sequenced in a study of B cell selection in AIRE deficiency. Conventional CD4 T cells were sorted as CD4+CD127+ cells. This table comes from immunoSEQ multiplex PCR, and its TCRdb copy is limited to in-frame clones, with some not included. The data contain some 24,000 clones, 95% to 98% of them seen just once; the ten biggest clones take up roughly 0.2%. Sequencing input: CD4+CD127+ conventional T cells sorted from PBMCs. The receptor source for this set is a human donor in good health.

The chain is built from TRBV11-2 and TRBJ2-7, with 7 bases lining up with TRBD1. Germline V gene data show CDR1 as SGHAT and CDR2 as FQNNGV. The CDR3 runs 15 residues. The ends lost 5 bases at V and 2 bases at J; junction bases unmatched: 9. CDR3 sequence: CASSPGQVLTYEQYF. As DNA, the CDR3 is TGTGCCAGCAGCCCCGGACAGGTCCTGACCTACGAGCAGTACTTC. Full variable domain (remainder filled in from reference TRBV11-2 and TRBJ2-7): EAGVAQSPRYKIIEKRQSVAFWCNPISGHATLYWYQQILGQGPKLLIQFQNNGVVDDSQLPKDRFSAERLKGVDSTLKIQPAKLEDSAVYLCASSPGQVLTYEQYFGPGTRLTVT.

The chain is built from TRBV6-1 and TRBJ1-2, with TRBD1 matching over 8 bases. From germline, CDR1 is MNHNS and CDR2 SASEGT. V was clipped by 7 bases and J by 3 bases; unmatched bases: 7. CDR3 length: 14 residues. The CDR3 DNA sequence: TGTGCCAGCAAGACAGGGGCTCTGGACTATGGCTACACCTTC. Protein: CASKTGALDYGYTF.

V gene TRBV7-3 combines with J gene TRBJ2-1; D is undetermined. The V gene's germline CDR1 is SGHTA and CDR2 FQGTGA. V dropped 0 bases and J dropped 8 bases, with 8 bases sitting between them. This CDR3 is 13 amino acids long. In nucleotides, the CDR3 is TGTGCCAGCAGCTTAACTATTAAGGATGAGCAGTTCTTC. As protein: CASSLTIKDEQFF.

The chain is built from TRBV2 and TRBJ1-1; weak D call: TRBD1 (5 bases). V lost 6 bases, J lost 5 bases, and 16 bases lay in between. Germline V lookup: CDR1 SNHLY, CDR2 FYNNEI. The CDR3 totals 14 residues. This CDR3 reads CASSAAGGDTEAFF. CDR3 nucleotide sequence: TGTGCCAGCAGCGCAGCCGGGGGAGATACTGAAGCTTTCTTT.

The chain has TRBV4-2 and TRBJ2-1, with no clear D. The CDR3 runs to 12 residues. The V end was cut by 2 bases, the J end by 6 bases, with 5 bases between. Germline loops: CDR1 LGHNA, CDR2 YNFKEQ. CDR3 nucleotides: TGTGCCAGCAGCCAAACGTCCAATGAGCAGTTCTTC. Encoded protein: CASSQTSNEQFF.

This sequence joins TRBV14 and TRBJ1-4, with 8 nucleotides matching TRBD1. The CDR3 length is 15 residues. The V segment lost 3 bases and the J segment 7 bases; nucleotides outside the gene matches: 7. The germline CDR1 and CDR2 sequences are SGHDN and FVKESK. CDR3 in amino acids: CASSHLDRDGEKLFF. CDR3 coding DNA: TGTGCCAGCAGCCACCTGGACAGGGATGGTGAAAAACTGTTTTTT.

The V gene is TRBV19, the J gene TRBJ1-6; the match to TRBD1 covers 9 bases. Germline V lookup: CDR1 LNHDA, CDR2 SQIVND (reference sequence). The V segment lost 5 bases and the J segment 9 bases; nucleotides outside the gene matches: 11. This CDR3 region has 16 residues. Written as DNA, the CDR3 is TGTGCCAGTAGTCTTGGACAGGGGCCGTCGCTTTCACCCCTCCACTTT. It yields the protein CASSLGQGPSLSPLHF.

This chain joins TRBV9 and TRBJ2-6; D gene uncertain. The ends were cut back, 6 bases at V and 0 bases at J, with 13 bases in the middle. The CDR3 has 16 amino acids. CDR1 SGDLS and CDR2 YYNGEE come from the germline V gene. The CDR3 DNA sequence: TGTGCCAGCACAACGGGTGGGGTCTCTGGGGCCAACGTCCTGACTTTC. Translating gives CASTTGGVSGANVLTF.